A single sample is the source of the 17 T cell receptor beta chains below, sequenced in a study of blood T cell repertoires in COVID-19. TCRdb keeps only in-frame clones here, not all; method: immunoSEQ multiplex PCR. The top ten clones hold around 15% of a sample with around 170,000 clones, roughly 80% of them seen once. The source material was peripheral blood. Source of these receptors: a man aged 25-45 years with active or convalescent COVID-19.

This rearrangement joins TRBV7-9 to TRBJ2-1; 11 nucleotides agree with TRBD2. Unmatched junction bases numbered 7, after V lost 3 bases and J lost 9 bases. CDR1 and CDR2 (germline): SEHNR, FQNEAQ (reference sequence). The CDR3 has 15 residues. The CDR3 loop is CASSFSGRAYGEQFF. CDR3 sequence (DNA): TGTGCCAGCAGCTTTAGCGGGAGGGCCTATGGTGAGCAGTTCTTC.

V and J are TRBV18 and TRBJ1-5; 7 bases map to TRBD1. This CDR3 has 18 amino acids. Losses at the gene ends were 2 bases for V and 4 bases for J; bases not matched to a gene: 14. Germline CDR1 KGHSH, CDR2 LQKENI. The CDR3 protein is CASSPSGRGLGRNQPQHF. CDR3 DNA: TGTGCCAGCTCACCATCGGGCAGGGGGTTAGGTCGGAATCAGCCCCAGCATTTT.

This clone turned up a few times. This chain connects TRBV7-2 to TRBJ2-3; 7 bases map to TRBD2. This CDR3 is built from 16 residues. In germline, CDR1 is SGHTA, CDR2 FQGNSA. With V trimmed by 1 base and J by 4 bases, 8 bases remained unmatched. The CDR3 DNA reads TGTGCCAGCAGCTTAGATGGGCGGGAGAGGCCAGATACGCAGTATTTT. Translated: CASSLDGRERPDTQYF.

CDR3 bases: TGTGCCAGCAGCTTACTACAGTCGAATAATTCACCCCTCCACTTT. It specifies CASSLLQSNNSPLHF. The V gene is TRBV7-9, the J gene TRBJ1-6; no firm D call. The V and J ends lost 2 bases and 5 bases respectively, with 10 bases between them. Germline-derived CDR1 and CDR2 are SEHNR and FQNEAQ (reference sequence). This CDR3 region has 15 residues.

V gene TRBV6-5 combines with J gene TRBJ1-2; D uncertain. Germline V gene lookup returns CDR1 MNHEY and CDR2 SVGAGI. V was shortened by 11 bases and J by 8 bases, with 15 bases between the two germline ends. The CDR3 is made up of 11 amino acids. The CDR3 region has the DNA TGTGCCGCAGGCAACAGCTTGGGCTACACCTTC. The encoded protein is CAAGNSLGYTF.

The chain joins TRBV4-1 to TRBJ2-7; 13 positions match TRBD2. CDR3 length equals 17 residues. The junction had 7 bases not matched to a gene; V was cut back by 1 base and J by 4 bases. Germline V gene sequence: CDR1 MGHRA, CDR2 YSYEKL. Here the CDR3 DNA reads TGCGCCAGCAGCCAAGTCCACGGGACTAGCGGGACTTACGAGCAGTACTTC. Protein product: CASSQVHGTSGTYEQYF.

The chain joins TRBV10-1 to TRBJ2-2; perhaps TRBD2 as D (6 bases). Germline V gene sequence: CDR1 WNHNN, CDR2 SYGVQD (reference sequence). V lost 2 bases, J lost 0 bases, and 10 bases lay in between. The CDR3 is 16 amino acids. The CDR3 DNA follows: TGCGCCAGCAGTGAGAAAGGGACTGCGAACACCGGGGAGCTGTTTTTT. It encodes CASSEKGTANTGELFF.

This sequence joins TRBV5-1 and TRBJ1-2, with 10 positions matching TRBD1. CDR1 and CDR2 (germline): SGHRS, YFSETQ. The ends lost 4 bases at V and 7 bases at J; junction bases unmatched: 7. The CDR3 has 14 residues. The CDR3 reads CASSLGTGEFGYTF. CDR3 nucleotide sequence: TGCGCCAGCAGCCTCGGGACAGGGGAATTTGGCTACACCTTC.

V is TRBV2 and J is TRBJ1-1, with 8 nucleotides matching TRBD1. Germline V gives CDR1 SNHLY, CDR2 FYNNEI. With V trimmed by 5 bases and J by 3 bases, 5 bases remained unmatched. The CDR3 consists of 14 residues. This CDR3 is CASSYTGGDTEAFF. In DNA, the CDR3 is TGTGCCAGCAGTTATACAGGGGGGGACACTGAAGCTTTCTTT.

This clone has a single count. The chain links TRBV6-5 to TRBJ1-6; a possible D gene is TRBD1 (6 bases). The ends were cut back, 0 bases at V and 14 bases at J, with 17 bases in the middle. The CDR3 contains 15 residues. Germline V gene lookup returns CDR1 MNHEY and CDR2 SVGAGI. Here the CDR3 reads CASSYSTVGQWALHF. The CDR3 DNA reads as TGTGCCAGCAGTTACTCGACAGTAGGACAGTGGGCCCTCCACTTT.

The chain uses TRBV12-3 or TRBV12-4 and TRBJ1-5; perhaps TRBD1 as D (5 bases). The CDR3 runs to 13 residues. The germline V and J ends were trimmed by 10 bases and 5 bases, with 15 bases remaining between them. CDR3 protein: CATAGGRDQPQHF. The CDR3 DNA is TGTGCCACCGCCGGGGGTCGGGATCAGCCCCAGCATTTT.

The gene calls are TRBV7-2 and TRBJ2-7, with TRBD2 matching over 8 bases. The germline CDR1 and CDR2 sequences are SGHTA and FQGNSA. The CDR3 runs 17 residues. Trimming at V came to 5 bases and at J to 2 bases, leaving 14 bases not matched to a gene. The CDR3 sequence: CASSQNSPGLGAYEQYF. In DNA, the CDR3 is TGTGCCAGCAGCCAGAATTCCCCGGGACTAGGGGCCTACGAGCAGTACTTC. Full variable domain (remainder filled in from reference TRBV7-2 and TRBJ2-7): GAGVSQSPSNKVTEKGKDVELRCDPISGHTALYWYRQSLGQGLEFLIYFQGNSAPDKSGLPSDRFSAERTGGSVSTLTIQRTQQEDSAVYLCASSQNSPGLGAYEQYFGPGTRLTVT.

The V gene is TRBV25-1, the J gene TRBJ2-1; 10 bases are shared with TRBD2. Germline assignment: CDR1 MGHDK and CDR2 SYGVNS. The ends lost 3 bases at V and 4 bases at J; junction bases unmatched: 12. This CDR3 spans 18 amino acids. DNA for the CDR3: TGTGCCAGCAGTGAGTCTAGCGGGAGTGGCGTCTTGTACAATGAGCAGTTCTTC. Translating it yields CASSESSGSGVLYNEQFF.

The genes are TRBV10-1 and TRBJ2-3; 7 bases align to TRBD2. Trimming at V came to 0 bases and at J to 2 bases, leaving 11 bases not matched to a gene. The CDR3 extends over 18 amino acids. The germline gives CDR1 WNHNN, CDR2 SYGVQD (reference sequence). The CDR3 nucleotides are TGCGCCAGCAGTGAGTCGACTTGGGCGGGAGACTTCACAGATACGCAGTATTTT. Protein: CASSESTWAGDFTDTQYF.

The chain has TRBV6-5 and TRBJ1-5, with D possibly matching TRBD1 (5 bases). The CDR3 totals 10 residues. CDR1 is MNHEY, CDR2 SVGAGI, per germline. With 8 bases removed from V and 7 bases from J, the gap between germline ends came to 6 bases. In nucleotides, the CDR3 is TGTGCCAGCGACAGACAGCCCCAGCATTTT. It translates to CASDRQPQHF.

The rearrangement uses TRBV7-9 and TRBJ2-6; weak D call: TRBD2 (7 bases). Trimming cost V 0 bases and J 4 bases, with 13 bases left between them. Germline V gene lookup returns CDR1 SEHNR and CDR2 FQNEAQ (reference sequence). The CDR3 is 17 residues long. The CDR3 protein is CASSLATGRAGANVLTF. The CDR3 DNA reads TGTGCCAGCAGCTTAGCTACAGGGAGGGCCGGGGCCAACGTCCTGACTTTC.

The chain uses TRBV19 and TRBJ2-7; TRBD2 agrees at 10 bases. CDR1 LNHDA and CDR2 SQIVND come from the germline V gene (reference sequence). The CDR3 extends over 17 amino acids. The ends lost 1 base at V and 6 bases at J; junction bases unmatched: 12. In DNA form, the CDR3 reads TGTGCCAGTAGTATAGTAGCACTAGCGGGGACTACGAGCGAGCAGTACTTC. Translated: CASSIVALAGTTSEQYF.